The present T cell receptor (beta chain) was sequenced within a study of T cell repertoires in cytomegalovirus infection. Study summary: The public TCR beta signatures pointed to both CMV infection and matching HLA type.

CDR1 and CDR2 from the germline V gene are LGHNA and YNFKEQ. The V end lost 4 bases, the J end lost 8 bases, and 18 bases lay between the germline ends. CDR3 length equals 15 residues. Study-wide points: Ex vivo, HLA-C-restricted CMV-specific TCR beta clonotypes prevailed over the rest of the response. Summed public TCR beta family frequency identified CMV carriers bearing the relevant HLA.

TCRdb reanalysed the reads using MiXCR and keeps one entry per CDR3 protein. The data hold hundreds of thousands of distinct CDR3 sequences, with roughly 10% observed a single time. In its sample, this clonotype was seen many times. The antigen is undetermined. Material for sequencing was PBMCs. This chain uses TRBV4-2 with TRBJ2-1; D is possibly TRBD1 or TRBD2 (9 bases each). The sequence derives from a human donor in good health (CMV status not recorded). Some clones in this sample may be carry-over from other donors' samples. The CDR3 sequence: CASSPSSGTGYEQFF. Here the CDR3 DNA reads TGTGCCAGCAGCCCTTCTAGCGGGACAGGGTATGAGCAGTTCTTC.